This T cell receptor (beta chain) came from a study of cytomegalovirus exposure and HLA in healthy donors. This clone was observed a few times. Its antigen is as yet unknown. Whole-study findings and limits: A cluster of highly shared sequence variants was likely a sequencing artifact.

The J segment lost 1 base and the V segment lost 7 bases, leaving 3 bases of the junction unmatched. The CDR3 spans 13 residues. CDR1 is SNHLY, CDR2 FYNNEI, per germline. With 60 Vbeta and 13 Jbeta primers, the PCR was carried out. This table comes from immunoSEQ multiplex PCR, and its TCRdb copy is limited to in-frame clones, with some not included. The table lists around 180,000 clones, 78% of them singletons. The V call is TRBV2, the J call TRBJ1-1; 7 nucleotides match TRBD1. The source is a woman between 50 and 59 years old in good health and CMV-seropositive. Sequencing was performed on PBMCs. The CDR3, as DNA: TGTGCCAGCAAAGAGGGGGCGAACACTGAAGCTTTCTTT. This codes for CASKEGANTEAFF.